The clone carrying this T cell receptor (beta chain) was seen many times. Its antigen remains unknown. Clinicians diagnosed using symptoms, serum thyroxine, TRAb, thyroid ultrasound and orbital computed tomography. This specimen comes from a study of Graves' ophthalmopathy and Graves' hyperthyroidism. V was pared by 11 bases and J by 0 bases, with 11 bases between. CDR1 and CDR2 from the germline V gene are MDHEN and SYDVKM. The CDR3 extends over 12 amino acids. The sequenced template was RNA, covering the TCR beta CDR3 region. HTBI-primed RT-PCR formed the first round, and a multiplex PCR formed the second. TCRdb fed the multiplex PCR reads into MiXCR, producing one record per CDR3 protein. This sample has nearly 400,000 distinct CDR3 sequences, with approximately 20% found just once. Points from the study as a whole: Predictions made by the model for ophthalmopathy progression reached just over 70% sensitivity and less than 80% specificity. Between ophthalmopathy and stable hyperthyroidism, a 13-signature model drew a separation with about 88% sensitivity and 70% to 84% specificity.

Material for sequencing was peripheral blood. The V and J genes are TRBV28 and TRBJ2-7, with a weak D call TRBD2 (5 bases). The clonotype originates from a woman between 18 and 30 years old with Graves' ophthalmopathy. In DNA form, the CDR3 reads TGTGCCGCAACCGGACTCTCCTACGAGCAGTACTTC. This encodes CAATGLSYEQYF.